The 5 T cell receptor beta chains in this list originate from one sample, sequenced in a study of T cell changes during pregnancy in multiple sclerosis. TCRdb keeps only in-frame clones here, not all; method: immunoSEQ multiplex PCR. Of approximately 99,000 clones in the sample, about nine tenths were seen once. The sample consisted of peripheral blood, taken in the second trimester of pregnancy. Source of these receptors: a female donor in good health, enrolled as a control in a pregnancy study.

This clone was detected only once. The chain joins TRBV19 to TRBJ2-5; 7 positions agree with TRBD2. Germline-derived CDR1 and CDR2 are LNHDA and SQIVND (reference sequence). J was trimmed by 1 base and V by 6 bases; bases with no gene match: 14. The CDR3 is 17 amino acids. The chain's CDR3 is CASSLGSGGLLQETQYF. The CDR3 nucleotides are TGTGCCAGTAGCTTAGGGTCGGGGGGATTGCTCCAAGAGACCCAGTACTTC.

This chain links TRBV19 with TRBJ1-1; D call uncertain. The V and J ends lost 2 bases and 2 bases respectively, with 12 bases between them. The CDR3 is made up of 15 amino acids. Germline V gene data show CDR1 as LNHDA and CDR2 as SQIVND (reference sequence). This CDR3 reads CASSIMRGRNTEAFF. CDR3 nucleotide sequence: TGTGCCAGTAGTATAATGAGAGGCCGAAACACTGAAGCTTTCTTT.

V is TRBV12-2 and J is TRBJ2-1; the D call TRBD2 from the table was never checked on the DNA. TRBV12-2 is a pseudogene. The CDR3 consists of 18 residues. The CDR3 sequence is CASRLAGGAGESYNEQFF. CDR3 DNA: TGTGCAAGTCGCTTAGCGGGGGGGGCGGGAGAGTCCTACAATGAGCAGTTCTTC.

The V call is TRBV6-5, the J call TRBJ2-7; D is perhaps TRBD1 (6 bases). The ends were cut back, 5 bases at V and 5 bases at J, with 16 bases in the middle. The CDR3 length is 14 residues. Germline lookup yields CDR1 MNHEY and CDR2 SVGAGI. This CDR3 is CASSLTGIINEQYF. The DNA of the CDR3 is TGTGCCAGCAGTCTCACAGGGATTATAAACGAGCAGTACTTC.

V gene TRBV9 combines with J gene TRBJ2-1, with 8 positions matching TRBD1. The CDR3 totals 12 residues. The V segment lost 0 bases and the J segment 13 bases; nucleotides outside the gene matches: 3. Looked up from germline, CDR1 is SGDLS and CDR2 is YYNGEE. The CDR3 coding sequence is TGTGCCAGCAGCGTAGAGGGGACAGGACAGTTCTTC. Translating gives CASSVEGTGQFF.